The rows below give T cell receptor beta chains drawn from one sample of a study of T-cell reconstitution after alpha-beta-depleted transplantation in children. TCRdb fed the PCR reads into MiXCR, producing one record per CDR3 protein. Seen here are about half a million distinct CDR3 sequences, 12% observed once, and the top ten hold under 7%. This specimen was PBMCs from the stem cell graft donor, taken from the stem cell graft. The receptors shown here come from a human donor who donated a stem cell graft to a child with combined immunodeficiency. CDR3s include the opening cysteine and the closing phenylalanine or tryptophan. D genes are given only for firm matches. Not every row has a clone size; where given, it reads once, few, many or a size class.

D gene	CDR3 length	clone size	V gene	J gene	CDR3 protein	CDR3 DNA
.	12	.	TRBV3-1	TRBJ2-7	CASWSGLVEQYF	TGTGCCTCCTGGTCGGGACTTGTGGAGCAGTACTTC
.	14	few	TRBV29-1	TRBJ2-1	CSVGLRGANNEQFF	TGCAGCGTTGGTCTACGGGGGGCGAACAATGAGCAGTTCTTC
TRBD1	15	.	TRBV7-2	TRBJ2-1	CASSFDRGGHNEQFF	TGTGCCAGCAGCTTTGACAGGGGGGGCCACAATGAGCAGTTCTTC
.	12	.	TRBV18	TRBJ2-7	CASSPLGDEQYF	TGTGCCAGCTCACCACTCGGGGACGAGCAGTACTTC
TRBD1	15	.	TRBV20-1	TRBJ1-5	CSARSWTGGNQPQHF	TGCAGTGCTAGATCCTGGACAGGGGGCAATCAGCCCCAGCATTTT
.	16	.	TRBV7-2	TRBJ2-2	CASSLAATADTGELFF	TGTGCCAGCAGCTTAGCGGCCACAGCAGACACCGGGGAGCTGTTTTTT
TRBD1	16	.	TRBV24-1	TRBJ2-3	CATSDLDRGLTDTQYF	TGTGCCACCAGTGACTTGGACAGGGGGCTTACAGATACGCAGTATTTT
TRBD2	19	.	TRBV12-3/TRBV12-4	TRBJ2-7	CASCQITGTSGRFWYEQYF	TGTGCCAGCTGCCAAATAACCGGGACTAGCGGGAGGTTTTGGTACGAGCAGTACTTC
.	13	.	TRBV12-3/TRBV12-4	TRBJ2-7	CASSPGLTSEQYF	TGTGCCAGCAGCCCGGGACTCACCTCCGAGCAGTACTTC
.	14	few	TRBV5-1	TRBJ2-3	CASSLQEFTDTQYF	TGCGCCAGCAGCTTACAAGAATTCACAGATACGCAGTATTTT
TRBD2	16	many	TRBV5-1	TRBJ2-1	CASSLELAGVRNEQFF	TGCGCCAGCAGCTTGGAGCTCGCGGGAGTCCGCAATGAGCAGTTCTTC
.	15	.	TRBV29-1	TRBJ1-1	CSVEGYVSKGTEAFF	TGCAGCGTTGAAGGGTATGTCTCAAAGGGCACTGAAGCTTTCTTT
.	15	many	TRBV29-1	TRBJ2-5	CSVNHELGPQETQYF	TGCAGCGTTAACCACGAGTTGGGGCCACAAGAGACCCAGTACTTC
.	11	few	TRBV6-6	TRBJ2-1	CASSYSYSQFF	TGTGCCAGCAGTTACTCGTATTCACAGTTCTTC
.	14	.	TRBV7-3	TRBJ1-1	CASSLSPVNTEAFF	TGTGCCAGCAGCTTAAGTCCGGTGAACACTGAAGCTTTCTTT
.	14	.	TRBV5-1	TRBJ1-6	CASTPPGEIQPLHF	TGCGCCAGCACACCGCCAGGGGAAATTCAACCCCTCCACTTT
.	14	few	TRBV3-1	TRBJ2-5	CASSQDVVRETQYF	TGTGCCAGCAGCCAAGATGTAGTAAGGGAGACCCAGTACTTC
.	14	many	TRBV12-3/TRBV12-4	TRBJ2-7	CASSLGQALPEQYF	TGTGCCAGCAGTTTGGGCCAGGCCCTTCCCGAGCAGTACTTC
TRBD1	13	few	TRBV6-1	TRBJ1-1	CASRSGGRVEAFF	TGTGCCAGCAGGTCAGGGGGCCGGGTTGAAGCTTTCTTT
.	12	.	TRBV7-3	TRBJ2-3	CASSLMGGTQYF	TGTGCCAGCAGCTTAATGGGGGGCACGCAGTATTTT
.	14	few	TRBV6-1	TRBJ2-2	CAAAPAGNTGELFF	TGTGCCGCAGCCCCGGCAGGGAACACCGGGGAGCTGTTTTTT
TRBD1	16	.	TRBV9	TRBJ2-1	CASSVTQGAPYNEQFF	TGTGCCAGCAGCGTCACTCAGGGGGCCCCCTACAATGAGCAGTTCTTC
TRBD2	17	few	TRBV24-1	TRBJ2-3	CATSDSRRGGAGDTQYF	TGTGCCACCAGTGATTCACGTCGGGGGGGCGCGGGAGATACGCAGTATTTT
.	13	few	TRBV4-3	TRBJ1-1	CASTSPGSPEAFF	TGCGCCAGCACCTCTCCGGGGAGCCCTGAAGCTTTCTTT
TRBD2	19	.	TRBV5-4	TRBJ2-1	CASSWGLAGGLSSYNEQFF	TGTGCCAGCAGCTGGGGACTAGCGGGGGGCCTTAGCTCCTACAATGAGCAGTTCTTC
TRBD2	14	.	TRBV7-6	TRBJ2-1	CASKGLAGGNEQFF	TGTGCCAGCAAGGGACTAGCGGGGGGAAATGAGCAGTTCTTC
TRBD1	14	few	TRBV24-1	TRBJ2-5	CATSDRDRVETQYF	TGTGCCACCAGTGACCGGGACAGGGTGGAGACCCAGTACTTC
.	14	few	TRBV4-2	TRBJ2-1	CASSQDAAGDEQFF	TGTGCCAGCAGCCAAGATGCGGCCGGGGATGAGCAGTTCTTC
TRBD1	12	few	TRBV7-9	TRBJ1-1	CASSLLTGSAFF	TGTGCCAGCAGCTTATTGACAGGGTCAGCTTTCTTT
TRBD2	11	few	TRBV30	TRBJ2-1	CAREGTGEQFF	TGTGCCAGGGAGGGGACCGGGGAGCAGTTCTTC
.	19	few	TRBV6-2/TRBV6-3	TRBJ2-6	CASSYSGGGLNPWANVLTF	TGTGCCAGCAGTTACTCGGGAGGGGGGCTCAACCCCTGGGCCAACGTCCTGACTTTC
.	11	.	TRBV25-1	TRBJ1-3	CASTSRDTIYF	TGTGCCAGCACCTCCCGGGACACCATATATTTT
.	16	.	TRBV20-1	TRBJ1-1	CSSRPQQFFMNTEAFF	TGCAGTTCCCGGCCGCAGCAATTTTTCATGAACACTGAAGCTTTCTTT
TRBD2	19	many	TRBV27	TRBJ2-4	CASSPLTSAKGGAKNIQYF	TGTGCCAGCAGTCCCCTGACTAGCGCGAAAGGGGGGGCCAAAAACATTCAGTACTTC
TRBD1	17	few	TRBV29-1	TRBJ2-2	CSVEDGRGQANTGELFF	TGCAGCGTTGAGGATGGCAGGGGGCAAGCGAACACCGGGGAGCTGTTTTTT
.	15	.	TRBV11-2	TRBJ1-5	CASSLATGLNQPQHF	TGTGCCAGCAGCCTAGCCACAGGGCTCAATCAGCCCCAGCATTTT
TRBD2	16	.	TRBV11-3	TRBJ2-5	CASSLSSGGVQETQYF	TGTGCCAGCAGCCTCTCTAGCGGGGGGGTGCAAGAGACCCAGTACTTC
.	18	.	TRBV12-3/TRBV12-4	TRBJ1-5	CASSLYFSTAYSNQPQHF	TGTGCCAGCAGTTTATATTTTTCTACAGCTTATAGCAATCAGCCCCAGCATTTT
TRBD2	15	many	TRBV15	TRBJ2-7	CATSRDSGTTYEQYF	TGTGCCACCAGCAGAGATTCCGGGACTACCTACGAGCAGTACTTC
.	14	few	TRBV10-3	TRBJ1-5	CAISEYYSNQPQHF	TGTGCCATCAGTGAGTACTATAGCAATCAGCCCCAGCATTTT
TRBD2	14	.	TRBV6-2/TRBV6-3	TRBJ2-1	CASLKLAAAVEQFF	TGTGCCAGCCTGAAACTAGCGGCCGCGGTGGAGCAGTTCTTC